The subject of this entry is one T cell receptor (beta chain). Its antigen is not identified. This record belongs to a study of shared clonotypes between healthy human individuals. The length of the CDR3 is 12 residues. Trimming removed 0 bases at V and 11 bases at J, with 5 bases between. Germline-derived CDR1 and CDR2 are LNHNV and YYDKDF (reference sequence). Study-level points and caveats: The study sampled only blood, and tissue repertoires likely differ.

Assay execution proceeded at the deep level. Original processing notes: Quality scores were absent from the junction-only immunoSEQ sequences, so filtering differed. The table came from immunoSEQ multiplex PCR; TCRdb's copy has only in-frame clones and leaves some out. V and J calls and clone size come straight from that table; D and trimming were deduced from the DNA. This sample has about 2.3 million clones, with just under 95% found just once. The sequence was obtained from a man in his late teens or twenties in good health. Some clones in this sample may be carry-over from other donors' samples. The rearrangement joins TRBV15 to TRBJ1-6; D is uncertain. The sample was naive CD4+ T cells from PBMCs. Subset reported: CD45RA+ positively selected. For the CDR3, the DNA is TGTGCCACCAGCAGAGACAGAGCACCCCTCCACTTT. It yields the protein CATSRDRAPLHF.